These 14 T cell receptor beta chains came from one sample sequenced in a study of spatial heterogeneity in lung cancer (dated by TCRdb to the late 2010s). Results the study describes overall, beyond this receptor: The number of expanded intratumoral alpha and beta TCRs correlated with the tumor nonsynonymous mutation count.

This specimen's time point label, interpreted: sample taken at primary tumor resection. What these receptors recognize is not known. The receptor library was made with 5' RACE. Sequencing was carried out with a NextSeq 500. The public reads were reprocessed in TCRdb via fastp at Q25 and MiXCR, keeping in-frame beta chains. CDR3 protein duplicates are merged, each entry listing the most common genes and DNA. The table for this sample lists thousands of distinct CDR3 sequences; approximately 10% of them were counted only once. Clones ranked in the top ten supply under 9.5% of the sample. The specimen comprised lung tumor tissue, sampled at surgery. Receptors originate from a male donor with early-stage non-small cell lung cancer.

A note on this clonotype: One base away lies a much larger clone, so this may be a sequencing read error. The V gene is TRBV5-1, the J gene TRBJ1-1; a weak D match, TRBD1 (5 bases). This CDR3 is built from 15 residues. Germline-derived CDR1 and CDR2 are SGHRS and YFSETQ. CDR3 loop: CTSSPLRGMNTEAFF. CDR3 sequence (DNA): TGCACCAGCAGCCCTCTACGGGGCATGAACACTGAAGCTTTCTTT.

This clonotype appeared a few times. The V and J genes are TRBV4-2 and TRBJ2-1, with D perhaps being TRBD1 or TRBD2 (5 bases each). This CDR3 region has 15 residues. Germline lookup yields CDR1 LGHNA and CDR2 YNFKEQ. Trimming took off 0 bases at V and 5 bases at J, with 11 bases between the two ends. DNA for the CDR3: TGTGCCAGCAGCCAAGAAGGGACGGGAAACAATGAGCAGTTCTTC. It encodes CASSQEGTGNNEQFF.

This clonotype was seen more than once but under ten times. The chain joins TRBV12-3 or TRBV12-4 to TRBJ1-1; a weak D match, TRBD1 (5 bases). The CDR3 loop spans 15 amino acids. V shed 6 bases and J shed 0 bases, with 14 bases lying between them. CDR3: CASSPDRLMNTEAFF. Here the CDR3 DNA reads TGTGCCAGCAGCCCTGACAGACTCATGAACACTGAAGCTTTCTTT.

The rearrangement uses TRBV4-1 and TRBJ2-4; no definite D call. Germline assignment: CDR1 MGHRA and CDR2 YSYEKL. V dropped 0 bases and J dropped 0 bases, with 6 bases sitting between them. The CDR3 has 15 amino acids. CDR3 amino acids: CASSQEGLAKNIQYF. CDR3 nucleotides: TGCGCCAGCAGCCAAGAAGGATTAGCCAAAAACATTCAGTACTTC.

This clonotype is categorized as medium-sized (0.01 to 0.1%). The V and J genes are TRBV29-1 and TRBJ2-2; D not certain. Germline loops: CDR1 SQVTM, CDR2 ANQGSEA. The CDR3 is 12 amino acids. The CDR3 DNA reads as TGCAGTGGAGAGACTTCTCCCGGGGAGCTGTTTTTT. Residues: CSGETSPGELFF.

This clonotype was counted many times. The chain carries TRBV9 and TRBJ2-2; maybe TRBD1 (6 bases). The CDR3 covers 14 residues. Trimming pared 0 bases from V and 7 bases from J, leaving 10 bases between. Germline CDR1 is SGDLS and CDR2 is YYNGEE. CDR3 region: CASSVVGGNGELFF. The CDR3 bases are TGTGCCAGCAGCGTAGTAGGGGGAAACGGGGAGCTGTTTTTT.

This clonotype is termed medium-sized (0.01 to 0.1%). The chain couples TRBV12-3 or TRBV12-4 to TRBJ1-6; 7 nucleotides line up with TRBD1. Trimming at V came to 7 bases and at J to 7 bases, leaving 10 bases not matched to a gene. This CDR3 contains 15 residues. The CDR3 nucleotides are TGTGCCAGCACCGGAGGGGGCGCTGGGAATTCACCCCTCCACTTT. This translates into CASTGGGAGNSPLHF.

This clonotype is classed as medium-sized (0.01 to 0.1%). The chain links TRBV20-1 to TRBJ2-7, with TRBD2 identical over 10 bases. This CDR3 is built from 14 residues. Trimming took 4 bases from V and 0 from J; bases not matched to a gene: 3. Germline V gene sequence: CDR1 DFQATT, CDR2 SNEGSKA (reference sequence). CDR3 DNA: TGCAGTGCTATTAGCGGGAGGCCCTCCTACGAGCAGTACTTC. Translation gives CSAISGRPSYEQYF.

There are many counts of this clonotype. This chain uses TRBV5-6 with TRBJ2-7, with D possibly being TRBD1 (5 bases). The CDR3 contains 14 residues. V was shortened by 4 bases and J by 4 bases, with 15 bases between the two germline ends. CDR1 is SGHDT and CDR2 is YYEEEE in the germline V gene. In DNA form, the CDR3 reads TGTGCCAGCAGCCCTTGGGCTAGGGGTTACGAGCAGTACTTC. It translates to CASSPWARGYEQYF.

The V call is TRBV7-2, the J call TRBJ2-5; D not certain. Looked up from germline, CDR1 is SGHTA and CDR2 is FQGNSA. The CDR3 is 16 residues long. With 1 base removed from V and 1 base from J, the gap between germline ends came to 13 bases. DNA for the CDR3: TGTGCCAGCAGCTTAGTCATAGGCCCACCCCAAGAGACCCAGTACTTC. It is translated as CASSLVIGPPQETQYF.

By its share, this clonotype is medium-sized. The CDR3 spells CSASYSGGLQETQYF. The CDR3, as DNA: TGCAGTGCTAGCTATAGCGGGGGCCTCCAAGAGACCCAGTACTTC. The chain joins TRBV20-1 to TRBJ2-5; the match to TRBD2 covers 9 bases. V lost 3 bases to trimming and J lost 1 base; unmatched junction nucleotides: 6. Germline CDR1 DFQATT, CDR2 SNEGSKA (reference sequence). CDR3 size: 15 residues.

This clonotype has a handful of counts. The chain employs TRBV29-1 and TRBJ2-1; 7 bases are a match to TRBD1. J gave up 3 bases and V 7 bases, and 6 bases lay outside the gene matches. Germline-derived CDR1 and CDR2 are SQVTM and ANQGSEA. The CDR3 loop spans 13 amino acids. The CDR3 sequence is CSDRDSFYNEQFF. Written as DNA, the CDR3 is TGCAGCGATAGGGACAGCTTCTACAATGAGCAGTTCTTC.

This clonotype was counted a few times. The V and J genes are TRBV6-5 and TRBJ2-7; no reliable D call. The CDR3 consists of 14 residues. Germline lookup yields CDR1 MNHEY and CDR2 SVGAGI. Between the trimmed V and J ends, which lost 0 bases and 0 bases, there was a span of 6 bases. The CDR3 DNA is TGTGCCAGCAGTTACTCGGACGCCTCCTACGAGCAGTACTTC. As protein: CASSYSDASYEQYF.

This chain uses TRBV29-1 with TRBJ2-5, with TRBD2 matching 12 bases. V gave up 7 bases and J gave up 5 bases; unmatched junction bases: 11. The length of the CDR3 is 15 residues. Germline-derived CDR1 and CDR2 are SQVTM and ANQGSEA. CDR3 amino acids: CSARPSGRGGETQYF. CDR3 sequence (DNA): TGCAGCGCTAGGCCTAGCGGGAGGGGAGGGGAGACCCAGTACTTC.